A selection of T cell receptor beta chains follows, all from one sample in a study of shared clonotypes between healthy human individuals. Repertoires were generated with immunoSEQ multiplex PCR, while TCRdb's copy carries only in-frame clones and drops some. Of roughly 96,000 clones listed, less than 50% were seen once; the top ten hold roughly 15%. Sequencing was carried out using PBMCs. The receptors come from a woman between 40 and 50 years old in good health. Some clones in this sample may be carry-over from other donors' samples. The CDR3 runs from the conserved cysteine through the conserved F or W. A D gene is named only where the DNA matches it firmly. Clone sizes are given selectively: once, few, many, or a class where the clone is expanded.

v_call: TRBV15; d_call: .; j_call: TRBJ1-3; clone_size: .; cdr3_aa: CATSRVTASGNTIYF; cdr3_nt: TGTGCCACCAGCAGAGTAACTGCCTCTGGAAACACCATATATTTT
v_call: TRBV29-1; d_call: .; j_call: TRBJ1-2; clone_size: once; cdr3_aa: CSVVPPANYGYTF; cdr3_nt: TGCAGCGTTGTACCCCCCGCTAACTATGGCTACACCTTC
v_call: TRBV6-1; d_call: TRBD2; j_call: TRBJ2-3; clone_size: many; cdr3_aa: CASRGGLATDTQYF; cdr3_nt: TGTGCCAGTCGAGGCGGACTAGCAACAGATACGCAGTATTTT
v_call: TRBV5-6; d_call: .; j_call: TRBJ1-5; clone_size: .; cdr3_aa: CASSFRGGQPQHF; cdr3_nt: TGTGCCAGCAGCTTTCGTGGGGGACAGCCCCAGCATTTT
v_call: TRBV29-1; d_call: TRBD2; j_call: TRBJ2-7; clone_size: few; cdr3_aa: CSVEGLAGADPDEQYF; cdr3_nt: TGCAGCGTTGAAGGGCTAGCGGGAGCGGACCCGGACGAGCAGTACTTC
v_call: TRBV5-1; d_call: .; j_call: TRBJ2-1; clone_size: .; cdr3_aa: CASTGESSYNEQFF; cdr3_nt: TGCGCCAGCACCGGGGAAAGCTCCTACAATGAGCAGTTCTTC
v_call: TRBV9; d_call: TRBD1; j_call: TRBJ1-1; clone_size: many; cdr3_aa: CASSQQGYTEAFF; cdr3_nt: TGTGCCAGCAGCCAACAGGGGTACACTGAAGCTTTCTTT
v_call: TRBV18; d_call: TRBD2; j_call: TRBJ2-3; clone_size: .; cdr3_aa: CASSPLSSGVTDTQYF; cdr3_nt: TGTGCCAGCTCACCACTTTCTAGCGGAGTCACAGATACGCAGTATTTT
v_call: TRBV30; d_call: .; j_call: TRBJ1-1; clone_size: .; cdr3_aa: CAWGRQQNTEAFF; cdr3_nt: TGTGCCTGGGGAAGACAGCAGAACACTGAAGCTTTCTTT
v_call: TRBV28; d_call: TRBD2; j_call: TRBJ2-1; clone_size: .; cdr3_aa: CASSLSTSGSYNEQFF; cdr3_nt: TGTGCCAGCAGCCTCTCGACTAGCGGGAGCTACAATGAGCAGTTCTTC
v_call: TRBV18; d_call: .; j_call: TRBJ2-3; clone_size: .; cdr3_aa: CASSPTSSTDTQYF; cdr3_nt: TGTGCCAGCTCACCAACTAGTTCCACAGATACGCAGTATTTT
v_call: TRBV4-1; d_call: TRBD2; j_call: TRBJ2-1; clone_size: many; cdr3_aa: CASSRKAGVENEQFF; cdr3_nt: TGCGCCAGCAGCCGCAAAGCGGGAGTGGAAAATGAGCAGTTCTTC
v_call: TRBV28; d_call: .; j_call: TRBJ2-2; clone_size: .; cdr3_aa: CASSSGDLSTGELFF; cdr3_nt: TGTGCCAGCAGTTCAGGAGATCTTTCCACCGGGGAGCTGTTTTTT
v_call: TRBV7-6; d_call: .; j_call: TRBJ2-7; clone_size: .; cdr3_aa: CASSLDSNYEQYF; cdr3_nt: TGTGCCAGCAGCTTAGACAGTAACTACGAGCAGTACTTC
v_call: TRBV28; d_call: TRBD2; j_call: TRBJ2-7; clone_size: many; cdr3_aa: CASSSPGGSGGSEQYF; cdr3_nt: TGTGCCAGCAGTTCCCCCGGGGGGAGTGGTGGAAGCGAGCAGTACTTC
v_call: TRBV18; d_call: .; j_call: TRBJ1-6; clone_size: few; cdr3_aa: CASSPSGSRRVNSPLHF; cdr3_nt: TGTGCCAGCTCACCATCGGGATCCCGCCGGGTGAATTCACCCCTCCACTTT
v_call: TRBV2; d_call: .; j_call: TRBJ2-5; clone_size: many; cdr3_aa: CASSVYRVEETQYF; cdr3_nt: TGTGCCAGCAGTGTTTATAGGGTTGAGGAGACCCAGTACTTC
v_call: TRBV28; d_call: .; j_call: TRBJ1-5; clone_size: .; cdr3_aa: CASRLAGTLLLVGNQPQHF; cdr3_nt: TGTGCCAGCAGATTAGCCGGGACTCTCTTACTGGTGGGCAATCAGCCCCAGCATTTT
v_call: TRBV10-3; d_call: .; j_call: TRBJ1-2; clone_size: .; cdr3_aa: CASMLTGGGGYTF; cdr3_nt: TGTGCCAGCATGCTCACGGGGGGCGGTGGCTACACCTTC
v_call: TRBV7-9; d_call: .; j_call: TRBJ1-1; clone_size: .; cdr3_aa: CASNLRPGEAFF; cdr3_nt: TGTGCCAGCAACCTTCGTCCGGGCGAGGCTTTCTTT
v_call: TRBV30; d_call: .; j_call: TRBJ1-2; clone_size: .; cdr3_aa: CAWADRSNYGYTF; cdr3_nt: TGTGCCTGGGCTGACAGGAGCAACTATGGCTACACCTTC
v_call: TRBV19; d_call: .; j_call: TRBJ1-2; clone_size: .; cdr3_aa: CASSMDPGLGYTF; cdr3_nt: TGTGCCAGTAGTATGGACCCTGGCCTGGGCTACACCTTC
v_call: TRBV4-3; d_call: TRBD1; j_call: TRBJ2-7; clone_size: .; cdr3_aa: CASSRARRGQGSGRHEQYF; cdr3_nt: TGCGCCAGCAGCCGCGCAAGAAGGGGACAGGGGTCGGGACGGCACGAGCAGTACTTC
v_call: TRBV2; d_call: TRBD1; j_call: TRBJ1-5; clone_size: .; cdr3_aa: CASRGTGFNQPQHF; cdr3_nt: TGTGCCAGCAGGGGGACAGGGTTCAATCAGCCCCAGCATTTT
v_call: TRBV29-1; d_call: .; j_call: TRBJ2-7; clone_size: once; cdr3_aa: CSVGGQGPGEQYF; cdr3_nt: TGCAGCGTTGGAGGTCAGGGCCCGGGTGAGCAGTACTTC
v_call: TRBV7-8; d_call: .; j_call: TRBJ2-2; clone_size: .; cdr3_aa: CASSLPGELFF; cdr3_nt: TGTGCCAGCAGCTTACCCGGGGAGCTGTTTTTT
v_call: TRBV9; d_call: .; j_call: TRBJ2-7; clone_size: few; cdr3_aa: CASSVRDWAYEQYF; cdr3_nt: TGTGCCAGCAGCGTCCGGGACTGGGCCTACGAGCAGTACTTC
v_call: TRBV5-1; d_call: TRBD1; j_call: TRBJ2-3; clone_size: few; cdr3_aa: CASSNTGGAPDTQYF; cdr3_nt: TGCGCCAGCAGCAACACAGGGGGCGCCCCAGATACGCAGTATTTT
v_call: TRBV6-5; d_call: TRBD1; j_call: TRBJ2-7; clone_size: few; cdr3_aa: CATATGLGSYEQYF; cdr3_nt: TGTGCCACCGCGACAGGGTTGGGCTCCTACGAGCAGTACTTC
v_call: TRBV20-1; d_call: .; j_call: TRBJ2-3; clone_size: once; cdr3_aa: CSANPGDTQYF; cdr3_nt: TGCAGTGCAAACCCAGGGGATACGCAGTATTTT
v_call: TRBV7-3; d_call: TRBD2; j_call: TRBJ2-3; clone_size: .; cdr3_aa: CASSLGGRYGTDTQYF; cdr3_nt: TGTGCCAGCAGCTTGGGCGGGAGGTACGGAACAGATACGCAGTATTTT
v_call: TRBV29-1; d_call: .; j_call: TRBJ2-5; clone_size: few; cdr3_aa: CSGAGFSGVETQYF; cdr3_nt: TGCAGCGGGGCAGGGTTTTCAGGTGTAGAGACCCAGTACTTC
v_call: TRBV4-3; d_call: TRBD1; j_call: TRBJ1-1; clone_size: .; cdr3_aa: CASSQALMDREPFF; cdr3_nt: TGCGCCAGCAGCCAGGCCCTGATGGACAGGGAGCCTTTCTTT
v_call: TRBV2; d_call: TRBD1; j_call: TRBJ2-1; clone_size: .; cdr3_aa: CVGHLVGQGDNEQFF; cdr3_nt: TGTGTCGGCCATTTGGTAGGACAGGGAGACAATGAGCAGTTCTTC
v_call: TRBV4-1; d_call: .; j_call: TRBJ2-3; clone_size: .; cdr3_aa: CASSERGTRTDTQYF; cdr3_nt: TGCGCCAGCAGCGAAAGGGGGACGCGCACAGATACGCAGTATTTT
v_call: TRBV5-1; d_call: .; j_call: TRBJ2-2; clone_size: .; cdr3_aa: CASTITQGTGELFF; cdr3_nt: TGCGCCAGCACCATAACGCAGGGCACCGGGGAGCTGTTTTTT
v_call: TRBV5-1; d_call: TRBD2; j_call: TRBJ2-3; clone_size: .; cdr3_aa: CASSLGLAGGPGTDTQYF; cdr3_nt: TGCGCCAGCAGCTTAGGACTAGCGGGAGGGCCCGGCACAGATACGCAGTATTTT
v_call: TRBV2; d_call: .; j_call: TRBJ1-5; clone_size: .; cdr3_aa: CASSGRNQPQHF; cdr3_nt: TGTGCCAGCTCAGGGAGAAATCAGCCCCAGCATTTT
v_call: TRBV18; d_call: .; j_call: TRBJ2-3; clone_size: .; cdr3_aa: CASSPFQGTSSGTDTQYF; cdr3_nt: TGTGCCAGCTCACCGTTTCAGGGGACGAGTTCCGGCACAGATACGCAGTATTTT
v_call: TRBV28; d_call: .; j_call: TRBJ1-3; clone_size: .; cdr3_aa: CASRDAAGRNTIYF; cdr3_nt: TGTGCCAGCAGGGACGCGGCTGGGAGAAACACCATATATTTT
v_call: TRBV30; d_call: .; j_call: TRBJ2-7; clone_size: .; cdr3_aa: CAWSAQSYEQYF; cdr3_nt: TGTGCCTGGAGCGCGCAGTCCTACGAGCAGTACTTC
v_call: TRBV29-1; d_call: .; j_call: TRBJ1-5; clone_size: .; cdr3_aa: CSVVLGAPGQPQHF; cdr3_nt: TGCAGCGTTGTACTCGGGGCGCCGGGTCAGCCCCAGCATTTT
v_call: TRBV5-1; d_call: .; j_call: TRBJ2-2; clone_size: many; cdr3_aa: CASSSRTEGGELFF; cdr3_nt: TGCGCCAGCAGCTCCAGGACAGAGGGCGGGGAGCTGTTTTTT
v_call: TRBV6-1; d_call: .; j_call: TRBJ2-7; clone_size: many; cdr3_aa: CASSVVLTVEGYEQYF; cdr3_nt: TGTGCCAGCAGTGTCGTTTTGACGGTGGAAGGGTACGAGCAGTACTTC
v_call: TRBV2; d_call: TRBD1; j_call: TRBJ2-7; clone_size: .; cdr3_aa: CASSDSRQGSEQYF; cdr3_nt: TGTGCCAGCAGTGACTCCAGACAGGGCAGCGAGCAGTACTTC
v_call: TRBV7-2; d_call: .; j_call: TRBJ2-7; clone_size: few; cdr3_aa: CASSPDRQRVQYF; cdr3_nt: TGTGCCAGCAGCCCAGACAGGCAAAGGGTGCAGTACTTC
v_call: TRBV29-1; d_call: TRBD1; j_call: TRBJ1-3; clone_size: .; cdr3_aa: CSGSRGASSGNTIYF; cdr3_nt: TGCAGTGGTTCCAGGGGGGCCTCCTCTGGAAACACCATATATTTT
v_call: TRBV30; d_call: .; j_call: TRBJ1-2; clone_size: once; cdr3_aa: CAWGAGSHGYTF; cdr3_nt: TGTGCCTGGGGCGCTGGGTCCCATGGCTACACCTTC
v_call: TRBV15; d_call: .; j_call: TRBJ2-5; clone_size: .; cdr3_aa: CATSRGRPQETQYF; cdr3_nt: TGTGCCACCAGCAGAGGACGACCCCAAGAGACCCAGTACTTC
v_call: TRBV18; d_call: TRBD2; j_call: TRBJ2-7; clone_size: .; cdr3_aa: CASSPRTSSSYEQYF; cdr3_nt: TGTGCCAGCTCACCCCGGACTAGCTCCTCCTACGAGCAGTACTTC
v_call: TRBV4-2; d_call: .; j_call: TRBJ2-5; clone_size: .; cdr3_aa: CASSLAVTEETQYF; cdr3_nt: TGTGCCAGCAGCTTGGCCGTGACAGAAGAGACCCAGTACTTC
v_call: TRBV29-1; d_call: .; j_call: TRBJ2-7; clone_size: once; cdr3_aa: CSVVGNGYEQYF; cdr3_nt: TGCAGCGTTGTTGGGAATGGCTACGAGCAGTACTTC
v_call: TRBV5-4; d_call: .; j_call: TRBJ1-3; clone_size: .; cdr3_aa: CASSRQGSGNTIYF; cdr3_nt: TGTGCCAGCAGCCGCCAGGGTTCTGGAAACACCATATATTTT
v_call: TRBV25-1; d_call: .; j_call: TRBJ2-5; clone_size: .; cdr3_aa: CASSEYGGKGETQYF; cdr3_nt: TGTGCCAGCAGTGAATATGGGGGTAAGGGAGAGACCCAGTACTTC
v_call: TRBV30; d_call: TRBD2; j_call: TRBJ2-4; clone_size: few; cdr3_aa: CAWSGKGGSIQYF; cdr3_nt: TGTGCCTGGAGTGGTAAGGGCGGGAGCATTCAGTACTTC